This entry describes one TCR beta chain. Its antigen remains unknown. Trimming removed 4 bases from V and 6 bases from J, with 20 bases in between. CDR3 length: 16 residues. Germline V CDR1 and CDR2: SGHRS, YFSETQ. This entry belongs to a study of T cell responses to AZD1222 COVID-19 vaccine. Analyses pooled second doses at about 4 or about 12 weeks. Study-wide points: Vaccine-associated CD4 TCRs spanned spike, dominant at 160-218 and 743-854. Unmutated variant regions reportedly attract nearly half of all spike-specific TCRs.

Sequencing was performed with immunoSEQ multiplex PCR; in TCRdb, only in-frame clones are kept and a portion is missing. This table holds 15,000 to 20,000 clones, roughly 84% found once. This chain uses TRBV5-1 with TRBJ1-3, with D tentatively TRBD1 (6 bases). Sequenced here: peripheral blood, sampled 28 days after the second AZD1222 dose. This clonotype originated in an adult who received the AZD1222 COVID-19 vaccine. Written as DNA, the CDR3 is TGCGCCAGCAGCCTACCTGAACAGGGAATACTAAACACCATATATTTT. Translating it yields CASSLPEQGILNTIYF.